This T cell receptor (beta chain) is from a study of shared clonotypes between healthy human individuals. CDR3 length equals 15 residues. The V gene's germline CDR1 is SGHRS and CDR2 YFSETQ. V was clipped by 4 bases and J by 0 bases, with 10 bases between them. Sequencing used immunoSEQ multiplex PCR; TCRdb keeps in-frame clones, though not all of them. The sample lists roughly 2.5 million clones; roughly nine tenths were seen once. The specimen sequenced was naive CD4+ T cells sorted from blood. Subset specified: CD45RA+ positively selected. The sequence derives from a man between 18 and 35 years old in good health. The V and J genes are TRBV5-1 and TRBJ1-4, with unresolved D. CDR3 bases: TGCGCCAGCAGCGGCGGATCCGCAACTAATGAAAAACTGTTTTTT. Residues: CASSGGSATNEKLFF.